The present T cell receptor beta chain was sequenced within a study of shared clonotypes between healthy human individuals. Study-wide results and caveats: Sampling covered nothing but blood. Tissue TCR repertoires likely differ from those found in blood. Several donors showed sharing of about 4.6% of naive CD4 clonotypes. When compared with the clonotypes that were shared by all four sorted-subset donors, the non-shared clonotypes turned out to have lower generation probabilities. Estimated clonotype richness was generally higher in naive than memory subsets.

V lost 7 bases and J lost 4; bases outside the gene matches: 2. The CDR3 consists of 12 residues. Germline assignment: CDR1 SQVTM and CDR2 ANQGSEA. The method was immunoSEQ multiplex PCR; TCRdb's version includes in-frame clones alone and lacks a portion of them. The data show about 1.4 million clones, approximately 97% seen once. This clone was seen a single time. Antigen: not known. Sequenced: naive CD4+ T cells sorted from blood. Documented subset: CD45RA+ positively selected. This sequence originates from a man aged 25 to 45 in good health. This chain connects TRBV29-1 to TRBJ2-1; TRBD2 aligns across 9 bases. The chain's CDR3 is CSGLAVYNEQFF. CDR3 coding DNA: TGCAGCGGACTAGCGGTGTACAATGAGCAGTTCTTC.